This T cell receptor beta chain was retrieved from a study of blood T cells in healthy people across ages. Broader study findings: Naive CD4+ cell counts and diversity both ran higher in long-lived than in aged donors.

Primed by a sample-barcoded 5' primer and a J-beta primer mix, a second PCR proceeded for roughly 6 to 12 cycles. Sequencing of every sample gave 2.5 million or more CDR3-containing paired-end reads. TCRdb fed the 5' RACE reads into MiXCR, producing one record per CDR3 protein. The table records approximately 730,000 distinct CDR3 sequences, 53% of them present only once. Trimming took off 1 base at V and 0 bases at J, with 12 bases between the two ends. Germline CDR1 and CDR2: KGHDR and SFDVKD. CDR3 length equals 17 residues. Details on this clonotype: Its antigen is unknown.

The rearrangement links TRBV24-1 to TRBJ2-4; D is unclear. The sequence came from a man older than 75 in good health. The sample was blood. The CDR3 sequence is CATSDLGQELAKNIQYF. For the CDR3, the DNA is TGTGCCACCAGTGATTTAGGGCAGGAGTTAGCCAAAAACATTCAGTACTTC.